The 10 T cell receptor beta chains given below trace back to one sample, sequenced in a study of T cells in localized non-small cell lung cancer. Method: immunoSEQ multiplex PCR; TCRdb's copy keeps in-frame clones and lacks some. The sample gives about 2,800 clones, less than 30% of which show up once; around 10% is in the top ten. The sequencing used normal lung tissue next to the tumor, collected before any cancer treatment. All receptors derive from a man aged 35 to 70 with stage II lung adenocarcinoma.

The table lists this clone with a few counts. This sequence joins TRBV11-3 and TRBJ1-4; D is undetermined. From germline, CDR1 is SGHNT and CDR2 YENEEA. The CDR3 contains 15 residues. V was trimmed by 2 bases and J by 0 bases, leaving 7 bases between them. CDR3: CASSLLSATNEKLFF. Written as DNA, the CDR3 is TGTGCCAGCAGCTTATTAAGTGCAACTAATGAAAAACTGTTTTTT.

The V call is TRBV5-1, the J call TRBJ1-6; the D gene is possibly TRBD1 (6 bases). The CDR3 covers 15 residues. Germline V CDR1 and CDR2: SGHRS, YFSETQ. V was pared by 1 base and J by 7 bases, with 12 bases between. The CDR3 coding sequence is TGCGCCAGCAGCTTGCAGGACAGTTTAAATTCACCCCTCCACTTT. Its translation: CASSLQDSLNSPLHF.

V is TRBV28 and J is TRBJ1-1; no definite D call. The CDR3 contains 12 residues. Germline CDR1 is MDHEN and CDR2 is SYDVKM. Trimming removed 9 bases at V and 1 base at J, with 9 bases between. CDR3 in amino acids: CASIAGNTEAFF. CDR3 bases: TGTGCCAGTATCGCAGGGAACACTGAAGCTTTCTTT.

This clone is termed medium-sized. V is TRBV11-3 and J is TRBJ2-1; D uncertain. The CDR3 contains 14 residues. V was cut by 6 bases and J by 0 bases, with 9 bases left in between. Germline values: CDR1 SGHNT, CDR2 YENEEA. CDR3 residues: CASSFRRSYNEQFF. The DNA of the CDR3 is TGTGCCAGCAGTTTCAGACGCTCCTACAATGAGCAGTTCTTC.

This clone has more than one count but fewer than ten. The chain combines TRBV5-1 with TRBJ2-1, with 10 positions matching TRBD1. V lost 4 bases, J lost 8 bases, and 6 bases stayed unmatched. In germline, CDR1 is SGHRS, CDR2 YFSETQ. The CDR3 has 14 residues. In DNA form, the CDR3 reads TGCGCCAGCAGCCTGACAGGGGGCACCCATGAGCAGTTCTTC. Translation: CASSLTGGTHEQFF.

This clone was counted between two and nine times. The chain links TRBV12-5 to TRBJ1-2; D might be TRBD1 (6 bases). The CDR3 covers 12 residues. The germline CDR1 and CDR2 sequences are LGHNT and FRNRAP. CDR3 amino acids: CAVQGLGYGYTF. Here the CDR3 DNA reads TGTGCCGTACAGGGTTTGGGCTATGGCTACACCTTC.

The chain has TRBV19 and TRBJ2-7; possibly TRBD1 or TRBD2 for D (6 bases each). From germline, CDR1 is LNHDA and CDR2 SQIVND (reference sequence). V was cut by 1 base and J by 4 bases, with 14 bases left in between. The CDR3 loop spans 15 amino acids. CDR3 region: CASSIAGAQSYEQYF. In DNA, the CDR3 is TGTGCCAGTAGTATAGCGGGGGCGCAGAGTTACGAGCAGTACTTC.

CDR3 bases: TGTGCCAGCAGCGACGATTCCTCTGGGGCCAACGTCCTGACTTTC. Protein: CASSDDSSGANVLTF. The rearrangement joins TRBV11-3 to TRBJ2-6, with unresolved D. This CDR3 has 15 amino acids. The germline V gene encodes CDR1 SGHNT and CDR2 YENEEA. The germline V and J ends were trimmed by 5 bases and 0 bases, with 8 bases remaining between them. The complete variable domain, with remaining parts taken from reference TRBV11-3 and TRBJ2-6, reads EAGVVQSPRYKIIEKKQPVAFWCNPISGHNTLYWYLQNLGQGPELLIRYENEEAVDDSQLPKDRFSAERLKGVDSTLKIQPAELGDSAVYLCASSDDSSGANVLTFGAGSRLTVL.

This clone was counted a few times. The V gene is TRBV30, the J gene TRBJ1-4, with D unclear. Germline values: CDR1 GTSNPN, CDR2 SVGIG (reference sequence). Trimming removed 2 bases at V and 5 bases at J, with 12 bases between. The CDR3 covers 14 residues. The CDR3 protein is CAWSHVTTNEKLFF. CDR3 coding DNA: TGTGCCTGGAGTCACGTGACCACGAATGAAAAACTGTTTTTT.

To note about this clone: At one end the junction does not follow the germline gene, possibly because of a read error. The gene calls are TRBV6-8 and TRBJ2-3; weak D call: TRBD1 (7 bases). The CDR3 spans 15 residues. Germline CDR1 reads MNHGY; CDR2 reads SAAAGT. The CDR3 spells CAISAQGGSTDTQYF. Here the CDR3 DNA reads TGTGCCATCAGTGCTCAGGGGGGAAGCACAGATACGCAGTATTTT.